This T cell receptor beta chain was documented in a study of blood T cell repertoires in COVID-19 (dated by TCRdb to the early 2020s). About the investigation overall: Samples from collaborators originated in the United States, Italy and Spain and spanned both the acute and convalescent phases of COVID-19. The material from the prospective study consisted of cDNA or gDNA derived from T cells, B-cell-depleted T cells, or PBMCs. Subjects who had been exposed to COVID-19, were actively infected with it, or had recovered from it provided the deeply sampled blood TCRbeta repertoires that made up the dataset. The repertoires were released in a freely available public database intended as a resource for research on the immune response to SARS-CoV-2. The samples were drawn from two sources: the first 160 participants of the ongoing ImmuneRACE study, and 1,000 to 1,500 subjects contributed by 6 global collaborators. Sample metadata almost always included a de-identified subject ID, COVID-19 status, age in years and sex. Where available, HLA class I and class II types were taken from metadata supplied by the sample provider and were not determined by assay-based typing. Broader findings and caveats from the paper: How much clinical and demographic metadata was included differed by source and by participant, and the metadata was provided uncurated.

TCRbeta CDR3 regions were amplified from genomic DNA by means of the immunoSEQ Assay, a bias-controlled multiplex PCR. The authors' pipeline ran thus. The number of nucleated cells in each sample was estimated by amplification of reference gene primers within the assay. To quantify the absolute abundance of each unique TCRbeta CDR3 rearrangement, sequence reads were collapsed and filtered. For each sample, productive Simpson clonality was calculated by taking the square root of Simpson's diversity index across productive rearrangements. Drawn from immuneACCESS, this table holds only the in-frame rearrangements with V and J called that TCRdb kept. Clones are partly lost; checked studies trace under half to an unresolved V gene and leave the rest unexplained. V and J calls and clone size follow that table, whereas D and trimming were derived from the DNA. A total of approximately 270,000 clones appear in this sample, around 89% of them only once. The leading ten clones occupy around 0.88% of the sample.

Of note for this clone: Its antigen is not yet known. Base qualities are not recorded, but no much larger clone differs from it by a single base.

Each collaborating institution followed its own protocols to collect whole blood in K2EDTA tubes. For TCRbeta analysis, collaborator samples were shipped as frozen whole blood, as isolated PBMCs, or as DNA extracted from either sample type. The germline V gene (reference sequence) yields GTSNPN for CDR1 and SVGIG for CDR2. Reading from cysteine to phenylalanine, the CDR3 counts 13 amino acids. The kept DNA is CDR3 alone, 39 bases in frame from the first base. Relative to germline, V is missing 1 base and J is missing 8 bases, with 3 bases of the junction outside any gene match. This clonotype originated in a man younger than 40 with acute or convalescent COVID-19. Sequencing used peripheral blood. The V and J segments used are TRBV30 and TRBJ2-3; 10 central nucleotides agree with TRBD2. The DNA is TGTGCCTGGAGTGACTCTAGCGGGAGTACGCAGTATTTT. Its coded protein is CAWSDSSGSTQYF.